Sequencing of this T cell receptor beta chain was carried out in a study of low-dose radiotherapy and immunotherapy resistance in tumors (dated by TCRdb to between 2021 and 2024). Some background on the complete study: In Cohort 1, 0.5 Gy per fraction was delivered every 2 weeks, and a total PTV dose of 6.5 Gy was prescribed. Eight patients were included in the translational analysis: three from the first dose cohort and the first five from the second dose cohort. The trial did not randomize participants into treatment groups. Nivolumab was administered intravenously as a 240 mg flat dose every two weeks, and ipilimumab was administered intravenously at 1 mg/kg every six weeks. Aspirin 300 mg was taken orally once daily by patients for four cycles, starting on cycle 1 day 1. Patients in Cohort 2 were given 1 Gy per fraction every two weeks, for a total of 13 Gy across 26 weeks. Every two weeks, patients got intravenous cyclophosphamide at 200 mg/m2, given one day ahead of each radiation and immunotherapy administration.

Trimming leaves V shorter by 5 bases and J shorter by 8 bases, with the junction holding 11 bases beyond the gene matches. The CDR3 goes from the cysteine to the phenylalanine over 15 residues. Just CDR3 DNA is preserved here, 45 bases in frame from base 1. CDR1 and CDR2 were assigned from the germline V gene as SGHRS and YFSETQ. Sequenced on an Illumina HiSeq 2500. First-strand cDNA was synthesized with Superscript III and a set of TRAV- and TRBV-specific primers, covering both TCRalpha and TCRbeta chains. TCRs were amplified with Phusion for approximately 18 PCR cycles, with a constant-region primer paired with the adapter attached to the V primers. The isolated mRNA was amplified using the MessageAmp II aRNA Amplification Kit, with in vitro transcription performed for approximately 16 hours at 37 degrees C. The Dynabeads mRNA DIRECT Purification Kit was used to isolate the mRNA for TCR sequencing. A second approximately 23-cycle Phusion PCR added indexed Illumina adapters, and products were purified with AMPure XP beads. The original pipeline was this. Using custom Perl scripts, TCR sequences encoding the same protein were pooled, out-of-frame sequences were removed, and the abundance of each clonotype was computed. Any TCR sequence backed by just one read was left out of the analysis. The metrics used to describe the repertoires included Shannon entropy, Gini index, clonality, richness, and the frequency of TCRs shared between repertoires. Using fastp at Q25 and MiXCR, TCRdb reprocessed the public reads and kept productive beta chains. Rows merge per CDR3 protein into single entries with the most common DNA and genes. The V and J calls here are based on TCRdb, not the publication. The sample table records some 57,000 distinct CDR3 sequences; about 23% of these occur just once. Of the sample, 6% to 8.5% is held by the ten largest clones.

This clonotype was counted at least ten times. Its antigen target is currently unknown. Qualities for individual bases were not recorded, and no much larger clone is one base off. Interpreted using the paper, the time point label stands for: after trial treatment. The intended sense of this specimen's treatment or condition label: LDRT plus nivolumab, ipilimumab, low-dose cyclophosphamide and aspirin (RACIN trial). The donors took part in RACIN, a single-arm, phase I, dose-escalation trial that combined nivolumab, ipilimumab, aspirin, low-dose cyclophosphamide and low-dose radiotherapy. Eligible patients had advanced, TIL-negative solid tumors.

The sample was PBMCs, taken after low-dose radiotherapy plus immunotherapy. The chain couples TRBV5-1 to TRBJ2-1, and TRBD1 matches 9 of the central bases. This sequence originates from a male donor with prostate cancer. CDR3 region: CASRFRDRAIDEQFF. The bases read TGCGCCAGCAGGTTCCGGGACAGGGCCATCGATGAGCAGTTCTTC.